The 16 T cell receptor beta chains below come from one sample, sequenced in a study of PD-1 blockade in classical Hodgkin lymphoma. Brentuximab vedotin exposure varied among the patients, all of whom had relapsed after autologous stem cell transplantation. The table came from immunoSEQ multiplex PCR; TCRdb's copy has only in-frame clones and leaves some out. The sample shows about 36,000 clones, roughly two thirds of them seen only once. This specimen was peripheral blood mononuclear cells (PBMCs), taken before the second cycle of nivolumab. These receptor sequences come from a human donor with classical Hodgkin lymphoma.

The rearrangement uses TRBV21-1 and TRBJ2-1; the D call in the table, TRBD1, was not verified against the DNA. TRBV21-1 is labeled a pseudogene. The CDR3 runs 20 residues. CDR3 sequence: CASSKEGQGGPPSSYNEQFF. CDR3 DNA: TGTGCCAGCAGCAAAGAGGGACAGGGGGGACCCCCAAGCTCCTACAATGAGCAGTTCTTC.

The chain recombines TRBV5-4 with TRBJ2-2; D assignment may be TRBD1 or TRBD2 (5 bases each). Trimming took 0 bases from V and 6 from J, leaving 9 bases between them. Germline CDR1 and CDR2: SGHNT and YYREEE (reference sequence). The CDR3 has 14 amino acids. DNA for the CDR3: TGTGCCAGCAGCTTGGGAGGGGTAGCCGGGGAGCTGTTTTTT. Residues: CASSLGGVAGELFF.

The rearrangement joins TRBV7-3 to TRBJ1-6; D gene unclear. The CDR3 sequence is 17 residues long. With 0 bases removed from V and 0 bases from J, the gap between germline ends came to 9 bases. The germline V gene has CDR1 SGHTA and CDR2 FQGTGA. The CDR3 region is CASSLTATSSYNSPLHF. For the CDR3, the DNA is TGTGCCAGCAGCTTAACAGCCACGAGCTCCTATAATTCACCCCTCCACTTT.

This chain joins TRBV6-5 and TRBJ2-7, with no clear D. Trimming removed 2 bases from V and 5 bases from J, with 10 bases in between. The CDR3 has 13 amino acids. Per germline, CDR1 MNHEY and CDR2 SVGAGI. The CDR3 DNA reads as TGTGCCAGCAGTTACCCCGAGAAAAACGAGCAGTACTTC. Translating gives CASSYPEKNEQYF.

The chain carries TRBV27 and TRBJ2-7; D is possibly TRBD1 (5 bases). The V and J ends lost 6 bases and 0 bases respectively, with 9 bases between them. The germline CDR1 and CDR2 sequences are MNHEY and SMNVEV (reference sequence). The CDR3 sequence is 13 residues long. In DNA form, the CDR3 reads TGTGCCAGCAGAAATACAGGCTCCTACGAGCAGTACTTC. Its protein is CASRNTGSYEQYF.

The rearrangement joins TRBV19 to TRBJ1-5, with 7 bases lining up with TRBD1. Germline CDR1 LNHDA, CDR2 SQIVND (reference sequence). J lost 5 bases, V lost 3 bases, and 7 bases had no gene match. This CDR3 has 15 residues. CDR3 loop: CASSMLRGGDQPQHF. Here the CDR3 DNA reads TGTGCCAGTAGTATGCTGCGAGGGGGCGATCAGCCCCAGCATTTT.

This clone was counted at least ten times. The V and J genes are TRBV21-1 and TRBJ2-7; the table gives TRBD2 as D, unverified against the DNA. TRBV21-1 is a pseudogene. The CDR3 has 18 amino acids. This CDR3 is CASSKENRLAGGPHEQYF. The CDR3 DNA reads TGTGCCAGCAGCAAAGAAAATAGGCTAGCGGGGGGGCCTCACGAGCAGTACTTC.

There are a few counts of this clone. This chain connects TRBV6-5 to TRBJ1-1; possible D gene TRBD1, 5 bases. Germline values: CDR1 MNHEY, CDR2 SVGAGI. V gave up 7 bases and J gave up 0 bases, with 12 bases separating them. The CDR3 extends over 14 amino acids. DNA of the CDR3: TGTGCCAGCAAGCAGGGTAGATTGAACACTGAAGCTTTCTTT. This sequence encodes CASKQGRLNTEAFF.

The chain couples TRBV27 to TRBJ1-6, with 7 bases fitting TRBD1. V was clipped by 6 bases and J by 3 bases; unmatched bases: 5. Germline V gene sequence: CDR1 MNHEY, CDR2 SMNVEV (reference sequence). The CDR3 length is 15 residues. The DNA for the CDR3 is TGTGCCAGCAGCTTCGGGACAGTCTATAATTCACCCCTCCACTTT. This translates into CASSFGTVYNSPLHF.

The V call is TRBV15, the J call TRBJ1-5, with D maybe TRBD1 (5 bases). The V gene's germline CDR1 is LNHNV and CDR2 YYDKDF (reference sequence). The CDR3 sequence is 17 residues long. Deletions cut 0 bases from V and 2 bases from J, with 14 bases between. CDR3 DNA sequence: TGTGCCACCAGCAGAGAATCAGGGCCTTCGGGCAATCAGCCCCAGCATTTT. Residues: CATSRESGPSGNQPQHF.

In its sample, this clone was seen once. The chain combines TRBV4-3 with TRBJ2-5; D ambiguous. Trimming took off 3 bases at V and 5 bases at J, with 10 bases between the two ends. This CDR3 is 13 amino acids long. Germline values: CDR1 LGHNA, CDR2 YSLEER. CDR3 amino acids: CASSQTRRETQYF. CDR3 DNA sequence: TGCGCCAGCAGCCAGACTCGCCGGGAGACCCAGTACTTC.

This chain joins TRBV27 and TRBJ2-1; D might be TRBD1 (6 bases). The length of the CDR3 is 13 residues. Trimming removed 6 bases from V and 5 bases from J, with 11 bases in between. Germline V gene data show CDR1 as MNHEY and CDR2 as SMNVEV (reference sequence). CDR3 coding DNA: TGTGCCAGCAGACCGGGACATAACAATGAGCAGTTCTTC. Translated: CASRPGHNNEQFF.

This chain uses TRBV5-6 with TRBJ2-1; possibly TRBD2 for D (6 bases). Germline V gene lookup returns CDR1 SGHDT and CDR2 YYEEEE. This CDR3 has 15 amino acids. Trimming left V 4 bases short and J 0 bases short, with 11 bases between. The CDR3 region has the DNA TGTGCCAGCAGCCTGGGAGGTCACTCCTACAATGAGCAGTTCTTC. Residues: CASSLGGHSYNEQFF.

This chain connects TRBV4-1 to TRBJ1-2; D is ambiguous. The CDR3 length is 19 residues. Germline lookup yields CDR1 MGHRA and CDR2 YSYEKL. V was pared by 0 bases and J by 1 base, with 21 bases between. DNA for the CDR3: TGCGCCAGCAGCCAAGATGGTAGAGGGCGGCAACCATTTAACTATGGCTACACCTTC. Its translation: CASSQDGRGRQPFNYGYTF.

This clone has just a few counts. The rearrangement joins TRBV7-8 to TRBJ2-2, with a possible D match to TRBD2 (5 bases). The germline gives CDR1 SGHVS, CDR2 FQNEAQ. The CDR3 has 12 residues. With 5 bases removed from V and 5 bases from J, the gap between germline ends came to 6 bases. CDR3 bases: TGTGCCAGCAGCCGAGGGACCGGGGAGCTGTTTTTT. Translating it yields CASSRGTGELFF.

V is TRBV5-4 and J is TRBJ2-5; weak D call: TRBD1 (6 bases). Germline values: CDR1 SGHNT, CDR2 YYREEE (reference sequence). This CDR3 is built from 16 residues. Trimming left V 0 bases short and J 5 bases short, with 17 bases between. In DNA form, the CDR3 reads TGTGCCAGCAGCTTGGCCGGGAACAGGGCGAGGGAGACCCAGTACTTC. Translating it yields CASSLAGNRARETQYF.